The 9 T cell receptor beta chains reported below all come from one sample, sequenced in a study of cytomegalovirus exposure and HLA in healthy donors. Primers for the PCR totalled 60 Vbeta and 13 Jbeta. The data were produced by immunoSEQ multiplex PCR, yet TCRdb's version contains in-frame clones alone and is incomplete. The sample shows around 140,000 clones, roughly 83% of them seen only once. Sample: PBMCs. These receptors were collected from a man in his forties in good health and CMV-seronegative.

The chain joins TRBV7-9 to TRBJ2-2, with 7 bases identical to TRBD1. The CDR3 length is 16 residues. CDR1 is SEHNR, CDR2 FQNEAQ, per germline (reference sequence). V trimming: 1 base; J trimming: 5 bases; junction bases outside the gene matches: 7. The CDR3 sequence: CASSLGGTVFTGELFF. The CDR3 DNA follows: TGTGCCAGCAGCTTAGGGGGGACAGTTTTTACCGGGGAGCTGTTTTTT.

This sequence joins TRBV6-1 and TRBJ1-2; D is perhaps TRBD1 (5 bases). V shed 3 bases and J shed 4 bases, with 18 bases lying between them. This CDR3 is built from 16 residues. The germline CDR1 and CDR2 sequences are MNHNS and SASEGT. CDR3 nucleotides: TGTGCCAGCAGTGACCTGCCAGGGAGGGTGTCCTATGGCTACACCTTC. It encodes CASSDLPGRVSYGYTF.

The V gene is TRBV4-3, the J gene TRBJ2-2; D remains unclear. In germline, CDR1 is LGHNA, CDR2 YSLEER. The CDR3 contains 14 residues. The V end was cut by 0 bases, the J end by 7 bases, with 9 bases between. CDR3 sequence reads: CASSQDPSGGELFF. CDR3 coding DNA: TGCGCCAGCAGCCAAGATCCTTCAGGCGGGGAGCTGTTTTTT.

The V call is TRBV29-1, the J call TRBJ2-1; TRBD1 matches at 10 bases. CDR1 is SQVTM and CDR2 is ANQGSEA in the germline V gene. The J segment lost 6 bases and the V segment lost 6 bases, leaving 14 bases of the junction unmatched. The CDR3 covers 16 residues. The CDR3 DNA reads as TGCAGCGTGCTCCGGGACAGGGGATCTTTGTTCAATGAGCAGTTCTTC. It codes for CSVLRDRGSLFNEQFF.

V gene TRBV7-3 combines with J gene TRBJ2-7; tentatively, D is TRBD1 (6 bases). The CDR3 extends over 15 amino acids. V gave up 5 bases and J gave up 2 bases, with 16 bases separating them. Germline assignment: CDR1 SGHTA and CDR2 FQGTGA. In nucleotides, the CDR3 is TGTGCCAGCAGCCCCGGCCGGGACAAACCCTACGAGCAGTACTTC. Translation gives CASSPGRDKPYEQYF. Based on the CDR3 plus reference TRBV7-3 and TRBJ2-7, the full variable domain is GAGVSQTPSNKVTEKGKYVELRCDPISGHTALYWYRQSLGQGPEFLIYFQGTGAADDSGLPNDRFFAVRPEGSVSTLKIQRTERGDSAVYLCASSPGRDKPYEQYFGPGTRLTVT.

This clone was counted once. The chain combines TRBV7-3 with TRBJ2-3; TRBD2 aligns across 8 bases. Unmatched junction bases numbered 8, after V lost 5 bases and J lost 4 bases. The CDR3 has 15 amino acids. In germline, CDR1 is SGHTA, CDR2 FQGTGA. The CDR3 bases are TGTGCCAGCAGCGAAAGCGGGGGACCTGCAGATACGCAGTATTTT. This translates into CASSESGGPADTQYF.

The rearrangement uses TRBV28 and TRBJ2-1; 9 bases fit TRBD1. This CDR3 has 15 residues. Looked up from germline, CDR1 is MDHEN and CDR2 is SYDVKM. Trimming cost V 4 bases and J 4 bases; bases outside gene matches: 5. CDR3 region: CASSSQGATYNEQFF. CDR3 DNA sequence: TGTGCCAGCAGTTCACAGGGGGCAACATACAATGAGCAGTTCTTC.

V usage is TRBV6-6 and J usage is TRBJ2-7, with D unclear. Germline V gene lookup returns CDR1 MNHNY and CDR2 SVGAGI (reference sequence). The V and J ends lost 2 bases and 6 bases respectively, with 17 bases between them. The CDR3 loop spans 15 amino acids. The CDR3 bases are TGTGCCAGCAGTTACCGGTCAGCGTCACCCTCCGAGCAGTACTTC. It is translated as CASSYRSASPSEQYF.

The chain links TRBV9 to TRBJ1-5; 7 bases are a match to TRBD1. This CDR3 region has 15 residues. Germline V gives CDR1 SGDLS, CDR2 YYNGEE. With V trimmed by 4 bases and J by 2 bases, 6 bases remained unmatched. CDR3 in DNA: TGTGCCAGCAGCTACACAGGGGACGGCAATCAGCCCCAGCATTTT. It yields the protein CASSYTGDGNQPQHF.